What follows are 12 T cell receptor beta chains derived from one specimen sequenced in a study of blood T cell repertoires in COVID-19. Some clones are missing from TCRdb's copy, which holds only in-frame ones; the method was immunoSEQ multiplex PCR. The repertoire has 200,000 to 300,000 clones, about 83% of them found once; the top ten carry 5.5% to 6.5%. The sample was peripheral blood. The receptor set was obtained from an elderly woman with COVID-19, enrolled during active disease.

Remarks on this clone: One junction end disagrees with the germline gene, perhaps due to a read error. V and J are TRBV7-9 and TRBJ1-2; 8 bases agree with TRBD1. Germline V gene sequence: CDR1 SEHNR, CDR2 FQNEAQ (reference sequence). The CDR3 covers 13 residues. This chain's CDR3 is CASSLNPGQGSNF. The CDR3 DNA reads TGTGCCAGCAGCTTAAACCCCGGACAGGGCTCGAACTTC. The full variable domain, completed using reference TRBV7-9 and TRBJ1-2, is DTGVSQNPRHKITKRGQNVTFRCDPISEHNRLYWYRQTLGQGPEFLTYFQNEAQLEKSRLLSDRFSAERPKGSFSTLEIQRTEQGDSAMYLCASSLNPGQGSNFGSGTRLTVV.

This clone showed up just a few times. V and J are TRBV18 and TRBJ1-4; D remains unclear. The length of the CDR3 is 13 residues. V lost 3 bases and J 8 bases, leaving 10 bases between the germline ends. Germline CDR1 and CDR2: KGHSH and LQKENI. The CDR3 DNA is TGTGCCAGCTCACCGCAAGAGCGGGAAAAACTGTTTTTT. The encoded protein is CASSPQEREKLFF.

V is TRBV9 and J is TRBJ2-5; D not resolved. V gave up 0 bases and J gave up 1 base, with 7 bases separating them. CDR3 length equals 14 residues. CDR1 is SGDLS and CDR2 is YYNGEE in the germline V gene. CDR3 residues: CASSVGGTQETQYF. DNA of the CDR3: TGTGCCAGCAGCGTAGGTGGCACCCAAGAGACCCAGTACTTC.

V is TRBV7-9 and J is TRBJ1-1, with 7 bases aligning to TRBD1. V lost 3 bases and J lost 5; bases outside the gene matches: 3. CDR1 is SEHNR, CDR2 FQNEAQ, per germline (reference sequence). This CDR3 has 13 amino acids. CDR3 sequence (DNA): TGTGCCAGCAGCTTCTGGGACAGAACTGAAGCTTTCTTT. It codes for CASSFWDRTEAFF.

This sequence joins TRBV9 and TRBJ2-7; D is perhaps TRBD1 (6 bases). The V gene's germline CDR1 is SGDLS and CDR2 YYNGEE. V lost 4 bases, J lost 6 bases, and 35 bases lay in between. The CDR3 has 20 residues. The CDR3 nucleotides are TGTGCCAGCAGCACTTACTCCTCCCTCGGCTCACCCAGGGGATCGGGCGAGCAGTACGTC. Translated, it gives CASSTYSSLGSPRGSGEQYV.

In DNA, the CDR3 is TGCGCCAGCAGCTGGGGGACAGCTTACAATGAGCAGTTCTTC. Translated: CASSWGTAYNEQFF. The J gene is TRBJ2-1, the V gene TRBV5-1, with 7 bases matching TRBD1. Germline loops: CDR1 SGHRS, CDR2 YFSETQ. After removal of 3 bases from V and 4 bases from J, the junction contained 4 bases not matched to a gene. CDR3 length: 14 residues.

The CDR3 coding sequence is TGTGCCAGCAGTCACAGAGACGGAGGAGCCTACGAGCAGTACGTC. The encoded protein is CASSHRDGGAYEQYV. This sequence joins TRBV6-5 and TRBJ2-7; possibly TRBD2 for D (5 bases). V was pared by 5 bases and J by 2 bases, with 16 bases between. In germline, CDR1 is MNHEY, CDR2 SVGAGI. The length of the CDR3 is 15 residues.

The table lists this clone with a count of one. J is TRBJ1-5 and V is TRBV21-1; TRBD1 is taken as the D call from the table, unchecked against the DNA. TRBV21-1 is classified as a pseudogene. The CDR3 totals 17 residues. CDR3 bases: TGTGCCAGCAGCAGCCGCAGGGGGGCATGGAGCAATCAGCCCCAGCATTTT. Translation: CASSSRRGAWSNQPQHF.

The chain joins TRBV28 to TRBJ2-1, with TRBD2 matching 10 bases. Germline-derived CDR1 and CDR2 are MDHEN and SYDVKM. After removal of 5 bases from V and 2 bases from J, the junction contained 3 bases not matched to a gene. The CDR3 contains 15 residues. The CDR3 nucleotides are TGTGCCAGCAGTAAAGCGGGGGGGACCTACAATGAGCAGTTCTTC. It yields the protein CASSKAGGTYNEQFF.

The chain recombines TRBV7-9 with TRBJ1-2, with D possibly being TRBD1 (6 bases). The germline CDR1 and CDR2 sequences are SEHNR and FQNEAQ (reference sequence). The CDR3 contains 15 residues. The V end lost 5 bases, the J end lost 2 bases, and 15 bases lay between the germline ends. The DNA for the CDR3 is TGTGCCAGCAGCCTTTCAGGACAGATAAACTATGGCTACACCTTC. It yields the protein CASSLSGQINYGYTF.

Only one count was recorded for this clone. The J gene is TRBJ1-3, the V gene TRBV2, with a weak D call TRBD1 (5 bases). In germline, CDR1 is SNHLY, CDR2 FYNNEI. CDR3 length equals 15 residues. V was pared by 4 bases and J by 1 base, with 11 bases between. The CDR3 sequence is CASSADSLSGNTIYF. CDR3 in DNA: TGTGCCAGCAGTGCTGACAGTCTATCTGGAAACACCATATATTTT.

This clone was observed a single time. This sequence joins TRBV5-4 and TRBJ2-1; 12 nucleotides agree with TRBD2. The CDR3 runs 16 residues. Germline lookup yields CDR1 SGHNT and CDR2 YYREEE (reference sequence). Trimming took 3 bases from V and 9 from J; bases not matched to a gene: 10. The CDR3 DNA reads as TGTGCCAGCAGCTCTAGCGGGGGGGGCCATAAGGTTGAGCAGTTCTTC. This translates into CASSSSGGGHKVEQFF. Supplemented by reference TRBV5-4 and TRBJ2-1, the full variable domain reads ETGVTQSPTHLIKTRGQQVTLRCSSQSGHNTVSWYQQALGQGPQFIFQYYREEENGRGNFPPRFSGLQFPNYSSELNVNALELDDSALYLCASSSSGGGHKVEQFFGPGTRLTVL.